This T cell receptor beta chain was documented in a study of T cell responses to AZD1222 COVID-19 vaccine. Findings and caveats of the study: Vaccine-related CD4 TCRs covered spike, predominating at 160-218 and 743-854. Most donors were white British, females outnumbered males, and clonal diversity was possibly underestimated. Spike-specific TCRs gained breadth and depth after people received two AZD1222 doses.

TCRdb's table, derived via immunoSEQ multiplex PCR, lists solely in-frame clones and lacks some. The sample carries 150,000 to 200,000 clones, almost 95% recorded once. The germline V gene encodes CDR1 SGHAT and CDR2 FQNNGV. J was trimmed by 10 bases and V by 5 bases; bases with no gene match: 12. The CDR3 consists of 15 residues. With respect to this clone: Its antigen is unidentified.

The chain is built from TRBV11-2 and TRBJ2-1; 9 positions agree with TRBD2. Sample: peripheral blood, taken on day 0 of AZD1222 vaccination. The receptor was isolated from an adult in good health. DNA for the CDR3: TGTGCCAGCAGCCCTGGGACTAGCAGTCTGGACGAGCAGTTCTTC. This translates into CASSPGTSSLDEQFF.